The following is a T cell receptor beta chain sequence with its context. Its antigen is still unknown. Each sample's TCRbeta library yielded on average approximately 41,000 productive templates. The table came from immunoSEQ multiplex PCR; TCRdb's copy has only in-frame clones and leaves some out. The sample records about 5,100 clones, about 71% being singletons. The data belong to a study of STAT3 mutations in large granular lymphocyte leukemia. Study-level results: Samples missed the first appearance of the clone. In about 30% of the 18 patients, new TCR clonotypes emerged after therapy. Every T-cell large granular lymphocyte leukemia patient had at least one immunodominant TCR beta clonotype.

Trimming left V 0 bases short and J 0 bases short, with 8 bases between. CDR3 size: 15 residues. Germline-derived CDR1 and CDR2 are MNHEY and SMNVEV (reference sequence). The chain links TRBV27 to TRBJ1-1; D gene ambiguous. Sequencing was carried out using PBMCs. This receptor was identified in a human donor with T large granular lymphocyte leukemia. Some clones in this sample may be carry-over from other donors' samples. CDR3 coding DNA: TGTGCCAGCAGTTTATCCGGGTTCATGAACACTGAAGCTTTCTTT. This sequence encodes CASSLSGFMNTEAFF.